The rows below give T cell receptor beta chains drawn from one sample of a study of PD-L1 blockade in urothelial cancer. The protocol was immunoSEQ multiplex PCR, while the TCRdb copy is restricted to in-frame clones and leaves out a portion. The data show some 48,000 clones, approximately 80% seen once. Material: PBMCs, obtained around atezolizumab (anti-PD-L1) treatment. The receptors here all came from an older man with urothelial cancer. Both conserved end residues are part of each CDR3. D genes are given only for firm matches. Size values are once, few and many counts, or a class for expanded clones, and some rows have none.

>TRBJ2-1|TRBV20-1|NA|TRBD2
TGCAGTGCTAGACTAGCGGATGAGCAGTTCTTC
CSARLADEQFF
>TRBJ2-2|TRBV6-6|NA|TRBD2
TGTGCCAGCAGCCTAGCGGGAGGTGGAACCGGGGAGCTGTTTTTT
CASSLAGGGTGELFF
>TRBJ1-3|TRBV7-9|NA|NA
TGTGCCAGCAGCTTCAGGGATCCTGGAAACACCATATATTTT
CASSFRDPGNTIYF
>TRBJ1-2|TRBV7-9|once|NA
TGTGCCAGCAGCCCCAACAGGGCGGACTATGGCTACACCTTC
CASSPNRADYGYTF
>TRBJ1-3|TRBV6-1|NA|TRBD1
TGTGCCAGCAGTCGTGGACAGGTTGGAAACACCATATATTTT
CASSRGQVGNTIYF
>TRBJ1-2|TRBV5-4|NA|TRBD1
TGTGCCAGCAGCGGGCAGGGGGCCCCTGCTAACTATGGCTACACCTTC
CASSGQGAPANYGYTF
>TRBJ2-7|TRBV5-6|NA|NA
TGTGCCAGCAGCCCGGAGCCGTACCTCTCCTACGAGCAGTACTTC
CASSPEPYLSYEQYF
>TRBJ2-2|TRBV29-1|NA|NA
TGCAGCGCGGACGCAGGGATCGGCGGGGAGCTGTTTTTT
CSADAGIGGELFF
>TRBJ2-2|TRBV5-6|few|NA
TGTGCCAGCAGCTCGGGACTCCAGAACACCGGGGAGCTGTTTTTT
CASSSGLQNTGELFF
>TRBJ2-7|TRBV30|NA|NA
TGTGCCTGGAGTGGCTACGAGGGCTACGAGCAGTACTTC
CAWSGYEGYEQYF
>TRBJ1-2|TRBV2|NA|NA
TGTGCCAGCAGTCGAACACAGAGTGCAGATGGCTACACCTTC
CASSRTQSADGYTF